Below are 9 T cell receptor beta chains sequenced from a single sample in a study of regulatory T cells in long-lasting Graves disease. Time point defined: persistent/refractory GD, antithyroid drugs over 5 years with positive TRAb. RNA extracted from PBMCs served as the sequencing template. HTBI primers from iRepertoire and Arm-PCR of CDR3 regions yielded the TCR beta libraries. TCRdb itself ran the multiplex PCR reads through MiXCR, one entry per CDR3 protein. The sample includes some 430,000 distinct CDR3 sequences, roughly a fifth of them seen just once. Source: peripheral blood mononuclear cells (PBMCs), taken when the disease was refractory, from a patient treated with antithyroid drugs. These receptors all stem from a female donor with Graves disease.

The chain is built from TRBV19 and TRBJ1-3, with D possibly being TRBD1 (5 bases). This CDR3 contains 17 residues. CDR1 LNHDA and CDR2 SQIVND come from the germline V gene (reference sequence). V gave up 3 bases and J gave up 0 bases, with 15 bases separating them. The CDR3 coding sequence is TGTGCCAGTAGTATTGGGCCCCTGACAGACTCTGGAAACACCATATATTTT. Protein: CASSIGPLTDSGNTIYF.

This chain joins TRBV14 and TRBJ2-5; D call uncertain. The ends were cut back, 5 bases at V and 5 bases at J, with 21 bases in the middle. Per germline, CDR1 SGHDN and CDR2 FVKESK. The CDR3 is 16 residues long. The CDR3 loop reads CASSVNVPPLLETQYF. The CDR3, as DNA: TGTGCCAGCAGCGTGAACGTCCCACCGTTATTGGAGACCCAGTACTTC.

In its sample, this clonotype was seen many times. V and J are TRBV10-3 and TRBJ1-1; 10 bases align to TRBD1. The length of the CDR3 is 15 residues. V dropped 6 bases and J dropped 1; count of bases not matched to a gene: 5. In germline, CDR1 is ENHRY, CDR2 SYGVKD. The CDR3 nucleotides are TGTGCCATCAGCTTGACAGGGGGCCCGAACACTGAAGCTTTCTTT. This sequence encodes CAISLTGGPNTEAFF.

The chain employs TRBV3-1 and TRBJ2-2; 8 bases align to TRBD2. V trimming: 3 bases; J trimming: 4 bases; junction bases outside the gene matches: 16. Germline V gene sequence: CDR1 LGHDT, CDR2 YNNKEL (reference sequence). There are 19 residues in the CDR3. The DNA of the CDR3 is TGTGCCAGCAGCCACCCCCCGGGACGGGGGGGGCCCAGCACCGGGGAGCTGTTTTTT. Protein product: CASSHPPGRGGPSTGELFF.

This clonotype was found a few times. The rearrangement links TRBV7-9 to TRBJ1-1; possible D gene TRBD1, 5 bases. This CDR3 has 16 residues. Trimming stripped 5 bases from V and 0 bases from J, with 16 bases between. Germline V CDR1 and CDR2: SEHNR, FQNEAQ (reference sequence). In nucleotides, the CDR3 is TGTGCCAGCAGCGCAGGAAGGGAGGGGATGAACACTGAAGCTTTCTTT. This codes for CASSAGREGMNTEAFF.

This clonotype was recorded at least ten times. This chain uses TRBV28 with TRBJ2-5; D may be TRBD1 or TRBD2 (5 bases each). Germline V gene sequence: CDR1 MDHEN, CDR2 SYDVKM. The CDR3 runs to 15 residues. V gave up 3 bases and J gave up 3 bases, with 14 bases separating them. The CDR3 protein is CASSFAWGSKETQYF. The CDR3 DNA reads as TGTGCCAGCAGTTTTGCGTGGGGGTCGAAAGAGACCCAGTACTTC.

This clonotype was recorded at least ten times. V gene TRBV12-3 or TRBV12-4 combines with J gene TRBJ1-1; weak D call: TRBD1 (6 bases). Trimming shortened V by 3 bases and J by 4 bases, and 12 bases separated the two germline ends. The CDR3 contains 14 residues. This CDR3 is CASSLRGGVTEAFF. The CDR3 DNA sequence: TGTGCCAGCAGTTTGAGGGGGGGGGTCACTGAAGCTTTCTTT.

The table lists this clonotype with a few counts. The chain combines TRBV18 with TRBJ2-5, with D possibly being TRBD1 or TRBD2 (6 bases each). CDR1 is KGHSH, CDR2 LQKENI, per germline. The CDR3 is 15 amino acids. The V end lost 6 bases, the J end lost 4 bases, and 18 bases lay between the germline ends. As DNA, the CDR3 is TGTGCCAGCTCGTTCGAGAGTCCGGGGGCAGAGACCCAGTACTTC. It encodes CASSFESPGAETQYF.

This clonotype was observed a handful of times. CDR3 bases: TGTGCCTGGAGTGTACCAGGACAGGCCAAAAACATTCAGTACTTC. Protein: CAWSVPGQAKNIQYF. V is TRBV30 and J is TRBJ2-4; maybe TRBD1 (6 bases). The CDR3 has 15 amino acids. Trimming pared 0 bases from V and 1 base from J, leaving 10 bases between. Germline V gene sequence: CDR1 GTSNPN, CDR2 SVGIG (reference sequence).